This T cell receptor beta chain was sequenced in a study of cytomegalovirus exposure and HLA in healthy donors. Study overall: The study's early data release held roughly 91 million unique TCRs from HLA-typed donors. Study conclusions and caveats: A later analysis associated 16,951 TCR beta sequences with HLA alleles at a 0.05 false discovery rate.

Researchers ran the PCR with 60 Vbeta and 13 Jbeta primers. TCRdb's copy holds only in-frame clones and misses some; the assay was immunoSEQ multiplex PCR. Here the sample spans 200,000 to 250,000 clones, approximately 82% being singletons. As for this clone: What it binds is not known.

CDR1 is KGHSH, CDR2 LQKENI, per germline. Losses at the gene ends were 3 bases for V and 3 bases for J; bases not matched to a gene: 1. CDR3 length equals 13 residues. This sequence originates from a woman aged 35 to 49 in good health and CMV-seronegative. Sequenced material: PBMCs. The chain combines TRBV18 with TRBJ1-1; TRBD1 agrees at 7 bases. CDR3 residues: CASSPQGDTEAFF. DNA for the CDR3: TGTGCCAGCTCACCTCAGGGGGACACTGAAGCTTTCTTT.